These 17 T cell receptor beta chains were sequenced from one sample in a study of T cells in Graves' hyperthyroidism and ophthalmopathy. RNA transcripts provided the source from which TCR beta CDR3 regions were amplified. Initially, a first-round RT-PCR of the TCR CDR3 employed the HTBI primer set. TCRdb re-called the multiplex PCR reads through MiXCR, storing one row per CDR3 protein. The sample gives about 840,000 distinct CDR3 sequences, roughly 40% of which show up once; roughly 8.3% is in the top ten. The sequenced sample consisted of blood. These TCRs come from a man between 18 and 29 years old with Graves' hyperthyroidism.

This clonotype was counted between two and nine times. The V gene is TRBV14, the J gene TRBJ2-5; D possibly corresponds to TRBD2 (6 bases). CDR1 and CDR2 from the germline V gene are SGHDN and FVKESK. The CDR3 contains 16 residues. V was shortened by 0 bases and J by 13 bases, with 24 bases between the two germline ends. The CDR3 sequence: CASSQEMSGQSKDRYF. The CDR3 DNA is TGTGCCAGCAGCCAAGAGATGAGCGGGCAATCAAAAGATCGGTACTTC.

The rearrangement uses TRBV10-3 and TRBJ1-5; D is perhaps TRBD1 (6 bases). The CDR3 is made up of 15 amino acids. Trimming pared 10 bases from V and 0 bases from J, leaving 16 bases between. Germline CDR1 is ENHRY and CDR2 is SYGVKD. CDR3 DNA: TGTGCCAGCCTCCCCTGGACAGATAGCAATCAGCCCCAGCATTTT. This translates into CASLPWTDSNQPQHF.

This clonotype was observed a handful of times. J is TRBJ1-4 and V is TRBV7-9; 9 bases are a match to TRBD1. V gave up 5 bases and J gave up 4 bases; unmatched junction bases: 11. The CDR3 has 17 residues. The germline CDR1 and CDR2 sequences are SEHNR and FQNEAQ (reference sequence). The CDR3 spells CASSTSDRGKSNEKLFF. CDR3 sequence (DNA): TGTGCCAGCAGCACCTCGGACAGGGGCAAAAGTAATGAAAAACTGTTTTTT.

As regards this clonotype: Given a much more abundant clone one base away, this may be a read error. CDR3 protein: CSVGGSPRRASEAFF. The CDR3 DNA reads as TGCAGCGTCGGAGGTTCCCCTCGGAGGGCGTCCGAAGCTTTCTTT. This chain links TRBV29-1 with TRBJ1-1, with no clear D. The CDR3 has 15 amino acids. The V end lost 6 bases, the J end lost 8 bases, and 25 bases lay between the germline ends. Germline CDR1 reads SQVTM; CDR2 reads ANQGSEA.

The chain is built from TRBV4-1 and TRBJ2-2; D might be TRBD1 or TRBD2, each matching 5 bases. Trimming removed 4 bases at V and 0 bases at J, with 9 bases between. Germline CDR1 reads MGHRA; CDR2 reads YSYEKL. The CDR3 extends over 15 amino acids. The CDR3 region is CASSLWDPNTGELFF. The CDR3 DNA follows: TGCGCCAGCAGCCTATGGGACCCGAACACCGGGGAGCTGTTTTTT.

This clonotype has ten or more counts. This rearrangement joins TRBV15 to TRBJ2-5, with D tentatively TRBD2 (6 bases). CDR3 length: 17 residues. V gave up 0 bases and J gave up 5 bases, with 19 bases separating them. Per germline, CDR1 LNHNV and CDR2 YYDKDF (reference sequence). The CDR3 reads CATSRDLGGEIGETQYF. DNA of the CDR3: TGTGCCACCAGCAGAGATCTAGGAGGGGAGATCGGGGAGACCCAGTACTTC.

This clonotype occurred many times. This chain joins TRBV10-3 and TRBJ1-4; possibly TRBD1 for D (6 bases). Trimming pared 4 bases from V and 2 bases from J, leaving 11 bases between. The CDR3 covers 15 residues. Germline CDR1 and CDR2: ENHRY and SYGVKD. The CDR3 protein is CAISALQGTNEKLFF. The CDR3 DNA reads TGTGCCATCAGTGCTCTTCAGGGGACTAATGAAAAACTGTTTTTT.

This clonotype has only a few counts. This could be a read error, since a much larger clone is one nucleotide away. CDR3 DNA: TGTGCCAGCATGAGGGAGACCCAGTACTTC. Its translation is CASMRETQYF. J is TRBJ2-5 and V is TRBV28; D call uncertain. The CDR3 is 10 residues long. V was shortened by 7 bases and J by 5 bases, with 5 bases between the two germline ends. CDR1 MDHEN and CDR2 SYDVKM come from the germline V gene.

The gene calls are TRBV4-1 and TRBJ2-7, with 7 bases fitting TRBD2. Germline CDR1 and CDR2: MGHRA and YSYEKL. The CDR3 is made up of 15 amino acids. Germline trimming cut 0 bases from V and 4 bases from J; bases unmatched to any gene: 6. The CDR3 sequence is CASSQESGGGYEQYF. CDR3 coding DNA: TGCGCCAGCAGCCAAGAATCGGGCGGGGGTTACGAGCAGTACTTC.

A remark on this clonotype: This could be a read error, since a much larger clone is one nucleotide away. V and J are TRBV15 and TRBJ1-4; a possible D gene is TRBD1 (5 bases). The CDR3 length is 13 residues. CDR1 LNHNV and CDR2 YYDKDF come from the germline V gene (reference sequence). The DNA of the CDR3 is TGTGCAATTAAGACGGGGGAAGACGAAAAACTGTTTTTT. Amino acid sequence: CAIKTGEDEKLFF.

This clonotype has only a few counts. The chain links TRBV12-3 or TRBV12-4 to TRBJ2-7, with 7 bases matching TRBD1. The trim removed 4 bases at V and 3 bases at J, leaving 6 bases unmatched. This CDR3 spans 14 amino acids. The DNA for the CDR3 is TGTGCCAGCAGTTCCGGACAGGTATTCTACGAGCAGTACTTC. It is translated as CASSSGQVFYEQYF.

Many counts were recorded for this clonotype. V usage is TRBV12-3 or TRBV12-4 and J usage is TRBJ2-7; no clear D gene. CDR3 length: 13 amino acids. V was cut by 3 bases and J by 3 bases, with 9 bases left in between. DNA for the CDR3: TGTGCCAGCAGTTTGAACGCAGACTACGAGCAGTACTTC. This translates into CASSLNADYEQYF.

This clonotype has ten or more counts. The CDR3 sequence: CAISATGTDNYGYTF. As DNA, the CDR3 is TGTGCCATCAGTGCAACCGGGACGGACAACTATGGCTACACCTTC. The rearrangement links TRBV10-3 to TRBJ1-2, with TRBD1 as a possible D gene (5 bases). The CDR3 loop spans 15 amino acids. Germline CDR1 is ENHRY and CDR2 is SYGVKD. V gave up 4 bases and J gave up 2 bases, with 14 bases separating them.

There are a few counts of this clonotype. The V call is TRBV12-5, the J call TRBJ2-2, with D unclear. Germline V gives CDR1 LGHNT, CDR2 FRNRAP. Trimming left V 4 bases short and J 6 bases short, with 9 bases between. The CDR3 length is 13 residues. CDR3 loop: CASGSSQPGELFF. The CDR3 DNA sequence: TGTGCTAGTGGTTCCTCCCAGCCCGGGGAGCTGTTTTTT. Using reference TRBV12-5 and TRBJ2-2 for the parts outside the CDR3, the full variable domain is DARVTQTPRHKVTEMGQEVTMRCQPILGHNTVFWYRQTMMQGLELLAYFRNRAPLDDSGMPKDRFSAEMPDATLATLKIQPSEPRDSAVYFCASGSSQPGELFFGEGSRLTVL.

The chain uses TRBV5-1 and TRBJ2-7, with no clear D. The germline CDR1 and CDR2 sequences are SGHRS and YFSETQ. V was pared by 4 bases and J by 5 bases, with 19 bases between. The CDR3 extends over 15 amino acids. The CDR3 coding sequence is TGCGCCAGCAGCCAGGAGACTCCTTGGTCCCACGAGCAGTACTTC. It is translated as CASSQETPWSHEQYF.

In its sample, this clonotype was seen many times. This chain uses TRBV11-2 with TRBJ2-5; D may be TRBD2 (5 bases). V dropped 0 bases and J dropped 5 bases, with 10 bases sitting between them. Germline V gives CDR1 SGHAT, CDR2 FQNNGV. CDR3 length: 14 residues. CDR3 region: CASSLDAGMETQYF. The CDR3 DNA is TGTGCCAGCAGCTTAGATGCCGGGATGGAGACCCAGTACTTC.

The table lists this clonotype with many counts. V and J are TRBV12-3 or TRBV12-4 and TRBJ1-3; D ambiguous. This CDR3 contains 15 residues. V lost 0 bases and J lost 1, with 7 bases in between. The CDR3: CASSLAWGSGNTIYF. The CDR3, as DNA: TGTGCCAGCAGTTTAGCGTGGGGTTCTGGAAACACCATATATTTT.